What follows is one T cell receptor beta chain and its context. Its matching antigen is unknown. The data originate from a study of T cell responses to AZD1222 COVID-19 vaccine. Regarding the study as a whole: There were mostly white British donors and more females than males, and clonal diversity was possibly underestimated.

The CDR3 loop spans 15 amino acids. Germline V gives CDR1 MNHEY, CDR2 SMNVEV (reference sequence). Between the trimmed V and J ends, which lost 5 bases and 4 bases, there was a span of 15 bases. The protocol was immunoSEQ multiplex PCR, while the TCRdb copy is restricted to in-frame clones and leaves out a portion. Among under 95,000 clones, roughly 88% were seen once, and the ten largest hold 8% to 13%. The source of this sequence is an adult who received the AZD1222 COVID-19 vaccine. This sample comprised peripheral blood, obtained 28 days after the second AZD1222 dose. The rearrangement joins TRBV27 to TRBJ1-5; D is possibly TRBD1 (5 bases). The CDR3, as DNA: TGTGCCAGCAGTCCGGGGACCCTGGCGAATCAGCCCCAGCATTTT. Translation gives CASSPGTLANQPQHF.